The next 27 T cell receptor beta chains were all read from a single sample in a study of early T cells in non-severe SARS-CoV-2 infection. TCRdb itself ran the 5' RACE reads through MiXCR, one entry per CDR3 protein. The data show 40,000 or so distinct CDR3 sequences, with around 6% seen just once and around an eighth held by the top ten. Sample: whole blood. All receptors come from an adult who was a healthcare worker with PCR-confirmed SARS-CoV-2 infection or an uninfected control (not recorded which).

At least ten counts were recorded for this clonotype. The chain has TRBV29-1 and TRBJ2-1; D may be TRBD2 (5 bases). V was shortened by 2 bases and J by 4 bases, with 18 bases between the two germline ends. The CDR3 sequence is 16 residues long. Germline V gene lookup returns CDR1 SQVTM and CDR2 ANQGSEA. The CDR3 region is CSVEKLAWESYNEQFF. For the CDR3, the DNA is TGCAGCGTTGAAAAGTTAGCGTGGGAGTCATACAATGAGCAGTTCTTC.

In its sample, this clonotype was seen many times. The gene calls are TRBV12-3 or TRBV12-4 and TRBJ1-5; D gene ambiguous. Trimming stripped 6 bases from V and 7 bases from J, with 19 bases between. The CDR3 has 15 residues. The DNA for the CDR3 is TGTGCCAGCAGCCTGGGATCGAACGTAGGACAGCCCCAGCATTTT. Its translation: CASSLGSNVGQPQHF.

The chain couples TRBV7-9 to TRBJ2-1; the D gene could be TRBD1 or TRBD2 (6 bases each). Looked up from germline, CDR1 is SEHNR and CDR2 is FQNEAQ (reference sequence). V was cut by 2 bases and J by 6 bases, with 8 bases left in between. The CDR3 runs 13 residues. DNA of the CDR3: TGTGCCAGCAGCTTAACGGGGGCCAATGAGCAGTTCTTC. Protein product: CASSLTGANEQFF. Using reference TRBV7-9 and TRBJ2-1 for the parts outside the CDR3, the full variable domain is DTGVSQNPRHKITKRGQNVTFRCDPISEHNRLYWYRQTLGQGPEFLTYFQNEAQLEKSRLLSDRFSAERPKGSFSTLEIQRTEQGDSAMYLCASSLTGANEQFFGPGTRLTVL.

This clonotype has just a few counts. The gene calls are TRBV4-2 and TRBJ2-5; 12 bases are shared with TRBD2. Germline lookup yields CDR1 LGHNA and CDR2 YNFKEQ. With 1 base clipped from V and 4 bases from J, the junction kept 1 base outside the gene matches. This CDR3 region has 15 residues. The CDR3 bases are TGTGCCAGCAGCCAAGCTAGCGGGGGGGCAGAGACCCAGTACTTC. This sequence encodes CASSQASGGAETQYF.

The chain is built from TRBV10-3 and TRBJ2-5; possible D gene TRBD1, 6 bases. CDR3 length equals 14 residues. V was clipped by 5 bases and J by 2 bases, with 12 bases between them. The germline V gene encodes CDR1 ENHRY and CDR2 SYGVKD. The CDR3: CAISSGDKQETQYF. The CDR3 coding sequence is TGTGCCATCAGTTCAGGGGATAAGCAAGAGACCCAGTACTTC.

This clonotype was seen at least ten times. The missing conserved phenylalanine or tryptophan at the end of this CDR3 makes a read error likely. No DNA is shown, since the ends of the CDR3 on it are uncertain; the CDR3 is the one TCRdb lists. This chain's CDR3 is CSAHPYGDL. The rearrangement joins TRBV20-1 to TRBJ2-1; the table calls TRBD1, which could not be checked here. The CDR3 is made up of 9 amino acids, end residues included. Germline CDR1 reads DFQATT; CDR2 reads SNEGSKA (reference sequence).

This clonotype showed up many times. At one end, the junction sequence differs from germline, possibly due to a read error. This chain connects TRBV6-4 to TRBJ2-1, with D unresolved. The germline V gene encodes CDR1 MRHNA and CDR2 SNTAGT. This CDR3 contains 13 residues. The DNA for the CDR3 is TGTGCCAGCAGTGACAACTCCAACAATGAGCAGTTCTTC. This codes for CASSDNSNNEQFF.

The gene calls are TRBV5-1 and TRBJ2-7, with 11 bases identical to TRBD1. Germline V gene sequence: CDR1 SGHRS, CDR2 YFSETQ. Trimming at V came to 6 bases and at J to 4 bases, leaving 9 bases not matched to a gene. CDR3 length: 15 amino acids. CDR3: CASTPAGTGGYEQYF. In DNA, the CDR3 is TGCGCCAGCACCCCGGCCGGGACAGGGGGTTACGAGCAGTACTTC.

This clonotype was seen ten or more times. The chain couples TRBV5-1 to TRBJ2-1; D possibly corresponds to TRBD2 (5 bases). Between the trimmed V and J ends, which lost 4 bases and 5 bases, there was a span of 13 bases. The CDR3 runs to 14 residues. Per germline, CDR1 SGHRS and CDR2 YFSETQ. The CDR3 sequence is CASSPGVGDNEQFF. The CDR3 nucleotides are TGCGCCAGCAGCCCCGGGGTAGGTGACAATGAGCAGTTCTTC.

This clonotype occurred many times. The gene calls are TRBV11-3 and TRBJ2-1, with 8 bases that match TRBD1. This CDR3 region has 15 residues. CDR1 and CDR2 (germline): SGHNT, YENEEA. The trim removed 6 bases at V and 6 bases at J, leaving 10 bases unmatched. The CDR3 protein is CASSRQGLGVNEQFF. The DNA of the CDR3 is TGTGCCAGCAGTCGACAGGGGTTGGGGGTCAATGAGCAGTTCTTC.

There are a few counts of this clonotype. The CDR3 reads CASSPWGRERYEQYF. The CDR3 DNA reads as TGTGCCAGCAGCCCGTGGGGCAGGGAGAGGTACGAGCAGTACTTC. This chain links TRBV27 with TRBJ2-7; D assignment may be TRBD1 or TRBD2 (5 bases each). V was trimmed by 6 bases and J by 4 bases, leaving 19 bases between them. The CDR3 totals 15 residues. Germline CDR1 is MNHEY and CDR2 is SMNVEV (reference sequence).

As DNA, the CDR3 is TGCAGCGTTGGATCCGGTCCGGAGGGCTACACCTTC. It encodes CSVGSGPEGYTF. The V gene is TRBV29-1, the J gene TRBJ1-2; no clear D gene. Germline assignment: CDR1 SQVTM and CDR2 ANQGSEA. The V gene lost 4 bases and the J gene lost 8 bases, with 14 bases spanning the gap. This CDR3 is built from 12 residues.

This clonotype was detected many times. Here the CDR3 reads CASSLVPVEKLFF. CDR3 DNA: TGTGCCAGCAGCTTAGTACCGGTCGAAAAACTGTTTTTT. This chain joins TRBV7-9 and TRBJ1-4; D uncertain. The CDR3 contains 13 residues. The germline CDR1 and CDR2 sequences are SEHNR and FQNEAQ (reference sequence). V lost 1 base and J lost 8, with 8 bases in between.

The rearrangement uses TRBV3-1 and TRBJ1-6; D not certain. This CDR3 contains 16 residues. Deletions cut 1 base from V and 2 bases from J, with 9 bases between. CDR1 is LGHDT, CDR2 YNNKEL, per germline (reference sequence). The CDR3 protein is CASSQGFRTYNSPLHF. The DNA for the CDR3 is TGTGCCAGCAGCCAAGGGTTCAGGACCTATAATTCACCCCTCCACTTT.

The rearrangement uses TRBV20-1 and TRBJ1-5, with 9 bases fitting TRBD1. Germline values: CDR1 DFQATT, CDR2 SNEGSKA (reference sequence). After removal of 7 bases from V and 7 bases from J, the junction contained 5 bases not matched to a gene. This CDR3 spans 12 amino acids. CDR3 nucleotide sequence: TGCAGTGGGGGACAGGGAAGACAGCCCCAGCATTTT. This sequence encodes CSGGQGRQPQHF.

This clonotype was detected many times. This chain links TRBV7-9 with TRBJ2-7; no definite D call. Trimming pared 4 bases from V and 6 bases from J, leaving 16 bases between. CDR1 is SEHNR, CDR2 FQNEAQ, per germline (reference sequence). The CDR3 is 14 amino acids. CDR3 sequence reads: CASSSPPLEVEQYF. DNA of the CDR3: TGTGCCAGCAGCTCCCCTCCGCTTGAAGTCGAGCAGTACTTC.

This clonotype was counted at least ten times. The chain couples TRBV4-1 to TRBJ1-3; D is unresolved. The CDR3 contains 14 residues. V shed 1 base and J shed 0 bases, with 4 bases lying between them. Germline CDR1 MGHRA, CDR2 YSYEKL. The CDR3 reads CASSQASSGNTIYF. As DNA, the CDR3 is TGCGCCAGCAGCCAAGCGAGCTCTGGAAACACCATATATTTT.

In its sample, this clonotype was seen a few times. The chain uses TRBV6-6 and TRBJ2-1; D unresolved. V lost 3 bases, J lost 0 bases, and 9 bases lay in between. CDR1 is MNHNY, CDR2 SVGAGI, per germline (reference sequence). This CDR3 is built from 15 residues. Written as DNA, the CDR3 is TGTGCCAGCAGTTATGAGGCAAGCTCCTACAATGAGCAGTTCTTC. This translates into CASSYEASSYNEQFF.

CDR3 nucleotides: TGTGCCAGCAGCTCTACTAGCTCCGCCGGGGAGCTGTTTTTT. The encoded protein is CASSSTSSAGELFF. The gene calls are TRBV7-6 and TRBJ2-2; D is perhaps TRBD2 (6 bases). This CDR3 has 14 amino acids. Germline V CDR1 and CDR2: SGHVS, FNYEAQ. V lost 4 bases and J 6 bases, leaving 12 bases between the germline ends.

This clonotype showed up just a few times. A much larger clone is a single base away; this may be a read error. The J gene is TRBJ2-2, the V gene TRBV6-2 or TRBV6-3; D tentatively reads TRBD1 or TRBD2 (5 bases each). CDR3 length: 14 amino acids. Germline values: CDR1 MNHEY, CDR2 SVGEGT. The CDR3 loop reads CVSIRGSLTGELFF. CDR3 DNA: TGTGTCAGCATTCGGGGCAGCCTCACCGGGGAGCTGTTTTTT.

The J gene is TRBJ1-2, the V gene TRBV4-1, with D perhaps matching TRBD1 (6 bases). CDR1 MGHRA and CDR2 YSYEKL come from the germline V gene. This CDR3 region has 15 residues. V lost 0 bases and J lost 7, with 15 bases in between. CDR3: CASSQELGTSPGYTF. The DNA of the CDR3 is TGCGCCAGCAGCCAAGAACTGGGGACAAGCCCTGGCTACACCTTC.

This clonotype has just a few counts. The chain carries TRBV3-1 and TRBJ2-1, with TRBD1 matching 7 bases. Germline values: CDR1 LGHDT, CDR2 YNNKEL (reference sequence). V lost 2 bases to trimming and J lost 3 bases; unmatched junction nucleotides: 10. This CDR3 has 17 residues. The CDR3 region is CASSQTDRVAGYNEQFF. Here the CDR3 DNA reads TGTGCCAGCAGCCAAACCGACAGGGTGGCGGGCTACAATGAGCAGTTCTTC.

This clonotype was found many times. The chain links TRBV6-4 to TRBJ2-3; D call uncertain. V gave up 4 bases and J gave up 0 bases, with 8 bases separating them. The CDR3 consists of 14 residues. CDR1 and CDR2 (germline): MRHNA, SNTAGT. The CDR3 is CASSGKASTDTQYF. The CDR3 DNA is TGTGCCAGCAGTGGGAAAGCAAGCACAGATACGCAGTATTTT.

The J gene is TRBJ2-2, the V gene TRBV13; 8 positions agree with TRBD2. The V segment lost 6 bases and the J segment 1 base; nucleotides outside the gene matches: 13. CDR3 length: 18 amino acids. Germline V gene lookup returns CDR1 PRHDT and CDR2 FYEKMQ (reference sequence). The DNA for the CDR3 is TGTGCCAGCAGTTTCCTAGCGGGTAGGCTTCTGAACACCGGGGAGCTGTTTTTT. Translated: CASSFLAGRLLNTGELFF. The whole variable domain, filled in from reference TRBV13 and TRBJ2-2, reads AAGVIQSPRHLIKEKRETATLKCYPIPRHDTVYWYQQGPGQDPQFLISFYEKMQSDKGSIPDRFSAQQFSDYHSELNMSSLELGDSALYFCASSFLAGRLLNTGELFFGEGSRLTVL.

The sample holds a few counts of this clonotype. The chain recombines TRBV28 with TRBJ1-5; D is undetermined. The germline CDR1 and CDR2 sequences are MDHEN and SYDVKM. Trimming took 3 bases from V and 4 from J, leaving 7 bases between them. This CDR3 contains 13 residues. The CDR3 nucleotides read TGTGCCAGCAGTTTCAGGCAGAATCAGCCCCAGCATTTT. Residues: CASSFRQNQPQHF.

This clonotype has ten or more counts. The CDR3 DNA reads TGTGCCAGCAGCTTCGGGACTAGCGCCCGAGCCTCATACAATGAGCAGTTCTTC. This codes for CASSFGTSARASYNEQFF. The chain links TRBV7-2 to TRBJ2-1, with 10 positions matching TRBD2. The CDR3 is 18 amino acids. CDR1 and CDR2 (germline): SGHTA, FQGNSA. V shed 3 bases, J shed 4 bases, and the junction held 12 bases outside the gene matches.

This clonotype was recorded at least ten times. The genes are TRBV6-6 and TRBJ1-2; 7 positions match TRBD1. The V gene end was trimmed by 2 bases and the J gene end by 8 bases; junction bases not matched to a gene: 8. CDR1 is MNHNY, CDR2 SVGAGI, per germline (reference sequence). The CDR3 has 14 residues. CDR3 sequence reads: CASSYGTGVGGYTF. DNA for the CDR3: TGTGCCAGCAGTTACGGCACAGGGGTAGGAGGCTACACCTTC.